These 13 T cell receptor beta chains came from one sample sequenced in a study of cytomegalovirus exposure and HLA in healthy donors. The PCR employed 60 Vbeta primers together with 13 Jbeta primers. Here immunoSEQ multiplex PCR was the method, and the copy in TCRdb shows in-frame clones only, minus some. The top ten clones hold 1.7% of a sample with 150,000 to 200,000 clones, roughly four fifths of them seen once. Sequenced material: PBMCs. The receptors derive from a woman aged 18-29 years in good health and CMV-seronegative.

The CDR3 DNA sequence: TGTGCCAGCAGCCCAATTTCACTAGATACGCAGTATTTT. Translated, it gives CASSPISLDTQYF. V and J are TRBV7-2 and TRBJ2-3; unclear D gene. V was clipped by 5 bases and J by 5 bases, with 11 bases between them. Looked up from germline, CDR1 is SGHTA and CDR2 is FQGNSA. The CDR3 is 13 residues long. Variable domain in full (rest from reference TRBV7-2 and TRBJ2-3): GAGVSQSPSNKVTEKGKDVELRCDPISGHTALYWYRQSLGQGLEFLIYFQGNSAPDKSGLPSDRFSAERTGGSVSTLTIQRTQQEDSAVYLCASSPISLDTQYFGPGTRLTVL.

The CDR3 nucleotides read TGTGCCAGCAGTTACTCAAGGACAGGGGACACCGGGGAGCTGTTTTTT. It codes for CASSYSRTGDTGELFF. The genes are TRBV6-6 and TRBJ2-2; 9 nucleotides align to TRBD1. Germline CDR1 MNHNY, CDR2 SVGAGI (reference sequence). CDR3 size: 16 residues. V shed 0 bases and J 3 bases; nucleotides not matched to a gene: 2.

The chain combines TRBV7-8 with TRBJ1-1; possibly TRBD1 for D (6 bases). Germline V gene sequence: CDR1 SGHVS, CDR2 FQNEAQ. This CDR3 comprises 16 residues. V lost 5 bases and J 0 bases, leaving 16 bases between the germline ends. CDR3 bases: TGTGCCAGCAGCCTTCGGACAGCCAGCATGAACACTGAAGCTTTCTTT. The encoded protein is CASSLRTASMNTEAFF.

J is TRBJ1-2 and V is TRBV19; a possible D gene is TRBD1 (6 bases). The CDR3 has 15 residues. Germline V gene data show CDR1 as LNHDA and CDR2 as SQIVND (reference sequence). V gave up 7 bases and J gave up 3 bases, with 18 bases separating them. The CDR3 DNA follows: TGTGCCAGTACATCCCCGGCAGGGGCCGACTATGGCTACACCTTC. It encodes CASTSPAGADYGYTF. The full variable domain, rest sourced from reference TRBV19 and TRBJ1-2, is DGGITQSPKYLFRKEGQNVTLSCEQNLNHDAMYWYRQDPGQGLRLIYYSQIVNDFQKGDIAEGYSVSREKKESFPLTVTSAQKNPTAFYLCASTSPAGADYGYTFGSGTRLTVV.

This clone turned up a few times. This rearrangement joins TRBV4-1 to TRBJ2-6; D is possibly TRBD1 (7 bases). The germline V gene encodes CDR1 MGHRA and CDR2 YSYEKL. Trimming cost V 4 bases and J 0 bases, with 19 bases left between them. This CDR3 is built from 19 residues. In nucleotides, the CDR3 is TGCGCCAGCAGCCGCACGCGGGACAGCCCTGACTCTGGGGCCAACGTCCTGACTTTC. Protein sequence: CASSRTRDSPDSGANVLTF.

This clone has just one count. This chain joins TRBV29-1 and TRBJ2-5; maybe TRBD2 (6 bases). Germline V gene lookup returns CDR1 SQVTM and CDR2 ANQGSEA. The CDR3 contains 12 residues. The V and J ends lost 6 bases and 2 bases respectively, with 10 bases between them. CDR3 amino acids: CSVGRGQETQYF. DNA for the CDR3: TGCAGCGTGGGTCGGGGGCAAGAGACCCAGTACTTC.

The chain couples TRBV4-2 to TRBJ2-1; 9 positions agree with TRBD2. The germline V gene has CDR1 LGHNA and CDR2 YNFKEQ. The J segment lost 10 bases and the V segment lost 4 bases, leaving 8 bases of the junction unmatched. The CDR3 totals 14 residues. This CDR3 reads CASSREAGGPEQFF. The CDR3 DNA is TGTGCCAGCAGCCGAGAAGCGGGAGGTCCCGAGCAGTTCTTC.

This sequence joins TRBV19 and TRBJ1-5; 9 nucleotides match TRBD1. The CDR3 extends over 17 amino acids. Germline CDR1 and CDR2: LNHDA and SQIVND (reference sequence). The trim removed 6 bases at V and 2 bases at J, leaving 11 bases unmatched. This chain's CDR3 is CASSPGQGRLGNQPQHF. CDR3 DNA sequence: TGTGCCAGTAGCCCGGGACAGGGCCGTTTAGGCAATCAGCCCCAGCATTTT. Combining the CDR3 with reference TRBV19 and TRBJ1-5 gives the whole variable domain DGGITQSPKYLFRKEGQNVTLSCEQNLNHDAMYWYRQDPGQGLRLIYYSQIVNDFQKGDIAEGYSVSREKKESFPLTVTSAQKNPTAFYLCASSPGQGRLGNQPQHFGDGTRLSIL.

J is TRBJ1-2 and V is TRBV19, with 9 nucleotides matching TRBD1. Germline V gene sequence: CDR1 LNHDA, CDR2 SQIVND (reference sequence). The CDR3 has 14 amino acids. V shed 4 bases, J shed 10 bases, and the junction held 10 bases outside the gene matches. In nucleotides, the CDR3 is TGTGCCAGTAGTAGCCCCGGGACAGGGATTTTCTACACCTTC. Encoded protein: CASSSPGTGIFYTF.

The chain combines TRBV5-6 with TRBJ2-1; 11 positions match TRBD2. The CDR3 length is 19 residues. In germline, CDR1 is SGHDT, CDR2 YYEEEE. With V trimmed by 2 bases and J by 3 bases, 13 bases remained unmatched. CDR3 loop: CASSFGPLTSGDYYNEQFF. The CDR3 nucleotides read TGTGCCAGCAGCTTCGGCCCCCTGACTAGCGGGGATTACTACAATGAGCAGTTCTTC.

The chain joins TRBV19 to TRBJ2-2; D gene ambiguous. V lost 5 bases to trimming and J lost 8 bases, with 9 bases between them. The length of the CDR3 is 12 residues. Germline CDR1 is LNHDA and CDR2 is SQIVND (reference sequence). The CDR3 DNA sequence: TGTGCCAGTAGTGTGATAGTAGGGGAGCTGTTTTTT. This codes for CASSVIVGELFF.

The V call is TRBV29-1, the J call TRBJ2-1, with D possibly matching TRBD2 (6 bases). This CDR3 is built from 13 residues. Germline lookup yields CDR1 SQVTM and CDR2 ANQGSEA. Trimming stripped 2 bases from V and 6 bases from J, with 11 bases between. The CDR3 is CSVEREVPNEQFF. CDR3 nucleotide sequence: TGCAGCGTTGAAAGGGAGGTCCCCAATGAGCAGTTCTTC.

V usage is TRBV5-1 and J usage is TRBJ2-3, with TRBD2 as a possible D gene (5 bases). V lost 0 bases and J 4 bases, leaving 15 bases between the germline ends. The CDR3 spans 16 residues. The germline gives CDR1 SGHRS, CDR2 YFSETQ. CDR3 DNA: TGCGCCAGCAGCTTGGATACGGGCGGAGGCCCAGATACGCAGTATTTT. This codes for CASSLDTGGGPDTQYF.